This T cell receptor beta chain was identified in a study of CD8 T cells in Susac syndrome. Sequencing of TCR beta drew on CD8+ and CD4+ T cells from blood. This CDR3 has 15 amino acids. V was pared by 5 bases and J by 3 bases, with 9 bases of the junction left unmatched. Germline CDR1 reads MNHEY; CDR2 reads SVGAGI. An input of about 0.5 to 1 ug of RNA was subjected to reverse transcription using random hexamers. TCRdb used MiXCR to reprocess the immunoSEQ multiplex PCR reads, holding one entry per CDR3 protein. Among over 150,000 distinct CDR3 sequences listed, under 95% were seen once. The sequencing sample was made of CD4+ T cells from PBMCs. The clonotype originates from a human donor with multiple sclerosis. V and J are TRBV6-5 and TRBJ1-2; TRBD1 aligns across 7 bases. CDR3 in DNA: TGTGCCAGCAGTGGCGGGACAGTGCTCCACTATGGCTACACCTTC. Protein product: CASSGGTVLHYGYTF.